A single sample is the source of the 18 T cell receptor beta chains below, sequenced in a study of Ad26.COV2.S vaccination and SARS-CoV-2 variants. Sequencing was performed with immunoSEQ multiplex PCR; in TCRdb, only in-frame clones are kept and a portion is missing. The data show about 320,000 clones, just under 85% seen once. The treatment was: roughly 18 received Ad26.COV2.S at low or high dose, single or two shots; about 5 received placebo; per-sample allocation not given. Sampling took place 63 days after the first vaccine or placebo injection. Specimen: peripheral blood, collected in a trial of Ad26.COV2.S vaccine versus placebo. The receptors shown here come from a person between 18 and 59 years old who received the Ad26.COV2.S COVID-19 vaccine or a placebo.

This chain joins TRBV4-1 and TRBJ2-3, with 9 bases matching TRBD2. This CDR3 comprises 16 residues. Germline assignment: CDR1 MGHRA and CDR2 YSYEKL. The V gene end was trimmed by 1 base and the J gene end by 6 bases; junction bases not matched to a gene: 8. CDR3 sequence: CASSQVGGGAWDTQYF. CDR3 sequence (DNA): TGCGCCAGCAGCCAAGTAGGCGGGGGGGCCTGGGATACGCAGTATTTT.

The V gene is TRBV6-1, the J gene TRBJ1-1; no reliable D call. The CDR3 length is 13 residues. The V gene's germline CDR1 is MNHNS and CDR2 SASEGT. V lost 1 base and J lost 1, with 4 bases in between. CDR3 sequence reads: CASSEGWNTEAFF. CDR3 nucleotide sequence: TGTGCCAGCAGTGAAGGATGGAACACTGAAGCTTTCTTT.

The rearrangement joins TRBV4-2 to TRBJ1-4; D call uncertain. The V end lost 4 bases, the J end lost 6 bases, and 15 bases lay between the germline ends. From germline, CDR1 is LGHNA and CDR2 YNFKEQ. This CDR3 region has 15 residues. The CDR3 nucleotides read TGTGCCAGCAGCCTTCCCAAGATGCGGGATGAAAAACTGTTTTTT. Translating gives CASSLPKMRDEKLFF.

The chain employs TRBV6-4 and TRBJ1-2, with D unresolved. Germline values: CDR1 MRHNA, CDR2 SNTAGT. The CDR3 runs to 16 residues. With 6 bases removed from V and 0 bases from J, the gap between germline ends came to 17 bases. CDR3 nucleotide sequence: TGTGCCAGCAGGCAAACCGGGTCCGGAGCTAACTATGGCTACACCTTC. Protein: CASRQTGSGANYGYTF.

The count of this clone is one. The rearrangement uses TRBV5-4 and TRBJ2-1; 8 positions agree with TRBD1. V lost 0 bases, J lost 5 bases, and 10 bases stayed unmatched. Germline V lookup: CDR1 SGHNT, CDR2 YYREEE (reference sequence). The CDR3 is made up of 17 amino acids. The CDR3 sequence is CASSLEPSRDRNNEQFF. Here the CDR3 DNA reads TGTGCCAGCAGCTTGGAGCCCAGCCGGGACAGGAACAATGAGCAGTTCTTC.

This chain connects TRBV7-9 to TRBJ1-2; no clear D. Per the germline V gene, CDR1 is SEHNR and CDR2 is FQNEAQ (reference sequence). The CDR3 has 13 residues. V gave up 5 bases and J gave up 3 bases, with 10 bases separating them. This CDR3 reads CASSPYPDYGYTF. Here the CDR3 DNA reads TGTGCCAGCAGCCCCTACCCCGACTATGGCTACACCTTC.

This chain links TRBV9 with TRBJ2-1, with 9 bases identical to TRBD2. With 0 bases clipped from V and 9 bases from J, the junction kept 7 bases outside the gene matches. The CDR3 spans 15 residues. From germline, CDR1 is SGDLS and CDR2 YYNGEE. The CDR3 sequence is CASSVDPAGGVEQFF. DNA of the CDR3: TGTGCCAGCAGCGTAGACCCGGCGGGGGGGGTTGAGCAGTTCTTC.

This clone is a singleton in its sample. CDR3 DNA: TGTGCCAGCAGCCAGCTAGGGGCCTCGTTCTCAGATACGCAGTATTTT. Translating gives CASSQLGASFSDTQYF. The chain uses TRBV4-2 and TRBJ2-3; D might be TRBD1 (5 bases). Trimming shortened V by 3 bases and J by 4 bases, and 17 bases separated the two germline ends. Germline CDR1 LGHNA, CDR2 YNFKEQ. This CDR3 has 16 amino acids.

This chain links TRBV7-6 with TRBJ1-5, with TRBD1 as a possible D gene (6 bases). The ends were cut back, 0 bases at V and 8 bases at J, with 14 bases in the middle. The CDR3 runs to 15 residues. Germline CDR1 reads SGHVS; CDR2 reads FNYEAQ. The CDR3 coding sequence is TGTGCCAGCAGCTTAGCCGGCACAGGGTCCGAGCCCCAGCATTTT. It codes for CASSLAGTGSEPQHF.

The CDR3 DNA follows: TGTGCCAGTATACAGGGATTCTACACTGAAGCTTTCTTT. Encoded protein: CASIQGFYTEAFF. This sequence joins TRBV6-5 and TRBJ1-1, with a tentative D call TRBD1 (6 bases). V lost 9 bases and J lost 3, with 14 bases in between. CDR3 length: 13 amino acids. Germline CDR1 reads MNHEY; CDR2 reads SVGAGI.

The gene calls are TRBV30 and TRBJ1-1, with TRBD1 matching over 7 bases. The CDR3 runs to 14 residues. V shed 4 bases and J 2 bases; nucleotides not matched to a gene: 7. Germline V lookup: CDR1 GTSNPN, CDR2 SVGIG (reference sequence). The CDR3 DNA reads as TGTGCCTGGACCCAGGGACAGTACAACACTGAAGCTTTCTTT. This gives the protein CAWTQGQYNTEAFF. Supplemented by reference TRBV30 and TRBJ1-1, the full variable domain reads SQTIHQWPATLVQPVGSPLSLECTVEGTSNPNLYWYRQAAGRGLQLLFYSVGIGQISSEVPQNLSASRPQDRQFILSSKKLLLSDSGFYLCAWTQGQYNTEAFFGQGTRLTVV.

The chain recombines TRBV5-1 with TRBJ2-1; 15 nucleotides align to TRBD2. The CDR3 has 19 residues. Germline assignment: CDR1 SGHRS and CDR2 YFSETQ. V trimming: 3 bases; J trimming: 6 bases; junction bases outside the gene matches: 13. The CDR3 is CASSSGLAGGRGVGNEQFF. CDR3 nucleotide sequence: TGCGCCAGCAGCTCCGGACTAGCGGGGGGGCGAGGGGTCGGCAATGAGCAGTTCTTC.

The chain combines TRBV7-9 with TRBJ2-2; D perhaps matches TRBD1 (6 bases). Germline CDR1 reads SEHNR; CDR2 reads FQNEAQ (reference sequence). This CDR3 spans 13 amino acids. V dropped 7 bases and J dropped 6 bases, with 12 bases sitting between them. The CDR3 bases are TGTGCCAGCAACCCCGGACAGCCCGGGGAGCTGTTTTTT. Protein sequence: CASNPGQPGELFF.

The chain uses TRBV5-5 and TRBJ1-2, with D perhaps TRBD1 (5 bases). Trimming removed 0 bases at V and 4 bases at J, with 10 bases between. There are 14 residues in the CDR3. Germline loops: CDR1 SGHKS, CDR2 YYEKEE (reference sequence). The CDR3 sequence is CASSLAQGIYGYTF. The CDR3 nucleotides are TGTGCCAGCAGCTTGGCCCAGGGTATCTATGGCTACACCTTC. The full variable domain, completed using reference TRBV5-5 and TRBJ1-2, is DAGVTQSPTHLIKTRGQQVTLRCSPISGHKSVSWYQQVLGQGPQFIFQYYEKEERGRGNFPDRFSARQFPNYSSELNVNALLLGDSALYLCASSLAQGIYGYTFGSGTRLTVV.

This clone is a singleton in its sample. DNA of the CDR3: TGCGCCAGCAGCCCTGGGACCGCGGGGTCAGCTTTCTTT. It encodes CASSPGTAGSAFF. This chain uses TRBV5-1 with TRBJ1-1, with D maybe TRBD1 (5 bases). CDR3 length equals 13 residues. The V and J ends lost 4 bases and 10 bases respectively, with 17 bases between them. CDR1 and CDR2 (germline): SGHRS, YFSETQ.

There are a few counts of this clone. V and J are TRBV5-4 and TRBJ2-5, with 9 bases matching TRBD2. Germline values: CDR1 SGHNT, CDR2 YYREEE (reference sequence). V was clipped by 1 base and J by 3 bases; unmatched bases: 4. The CDR3 has 15 residues. CDR3 coding DNA: TGTGCCAGCAGCTTGCTAGCGGGGAACGAAGAGACCCAGTACTTC. Protein sequence: CASSLLAGNEETQYF.

The V call is TRBV19, the J call TRBJ1-2; no firm D call. The germline V gene encodes CDR1 LNHDA and CDR2 SQIVND (reference sequence). The CDR3 has 15 amino acids. Trimming left V 2 bases short and J 0 bases short, with 10 bases between. The CDR3: CASSIRAEPNYGYTF. The DNA for the CDR3 is TGTGCCAGTAGTATAAGGGCAGAACCTAACTATGGCTACACCTTC.

V and J are TRBV5-8 and TRBJ2-7, with 7 nucleotides matching TRBD1. The V gene's germline CDR1 is SGHTS and CDR2 YDEGEE. J was trimmed by 0 bases and V by 0 bases; bases with no gene match: 6. CDR3 length equals 16 residues. CDR3 DNA: TGTGCCAGCAGCTTGGGTAGGGGGCCTTACTCCTACGAGCAGTACTTC. Its translation is CASSLGRGPYSYEQYF.